The entry below gives a single T cell receptor (beta chain) sequence along with its context. Trimming cost V 6 bases and J 6 bases, with 15 bases left between them. Germline V gene data show CDR1 as SGHNT and CDR2 as YYREEE (reference sequence). The CDR3 spans 13 residues. In the original processing: Counts of nucleated cells, estimated from reference gene primer amplification, were obtained. Sequencing used immunoSEQ multiplex PCR; TCRdb keeps in-frame clones, though not all of them. V and J calls plus clone size are reproduced from that table; the DNA served to infer D and trimming. The sample contains fewer than 300,000 clones, just over 90% of which appear only once. Patients of the Seattle cohort, enrolled during active infection, were followed longitudinally. The data stem from a study of blood T cell repertoires in COVID-19. At the level of the study: Sample material is recorded as cDNA or gDNA derived from T cells, B-cell-depleted T cells, or PBMCs.

The V call is TRBV5-4, the J call TRBJ1-1; a weak D match, TRBD1 (5 bases). The TCR was taken from a woman aged 25-40 years with COVID-19, enrolled during active disease. The sample consisted of peripheral blood. CDR3 residues: CASTGDYGSEAFF. The CDR3, as DNA: TGTGCCAGCACTGGGGACTATGGGTCTGAAGCTTTCTTT.